Below are 24 T cell receptor beta chains sequenced from a single sample in a study of control samples from healthy donors and cancer patients (dated by TCRdb to about 2020). The method was the immunoSEQ multiplex PCR assay. The immuneACCESS repertoire file appears here via TCRdb, limited to in-frame rearrangements. These files lack a portion of the clones; in checked studies, under half of the deficit traces to unresolved V genes, and the cause of the others is not known. This sample comprises 95,000 to 130,000 clones, roughly 91% of them detected only once. In total, the top ten clones hold around 2.5% of the sample. Source material: blood. The source of these receptors is a woman between 65 and 79 years old in good health.

The chain couples TRBV29-1 to TRBJ1-1; the D gene is possibly TRBD1 (6 bases). CDR3 length: 16 residues. Deletions cut 1 base from V and 4 bases from J, with 19 bases between. Germline CDR1 and CDR2: SQVTM and ANQGSEA. CDR3: CSVEGYRAMGGTEAFF. In nucleotides, the CDR3 is TGCAGCGTTGAAGGGTACAGGGCGATGGGTGGCACTGAAGCTTTCTTT.

This chain uses TRBV12-3 or TRBV12-4 with TRBJ1-1, with no clear D. The CDR3 runs to 13 residues. Trimming left V 3 bases short and J 6 bases short, with 11 bases between. The chain's CDR3 is CASSLREIPEAFF. In DNA, the CDR3 is TGTGCCAGCAGTTTGAGGGAAATCCCTGAAGCTTTCTTT.

The V gene is TRBV24-1, the J gene TRBJ1-2; possible D gene TRBD1, 6 bases. V lost 4 bases, J lost 2 bases, and 13 bases lay in between. The germline gives CDR1 KGHDR, CDR2 SFDVKD. This CDR3 spans 15 amino acids. The DNA for the CDR3 is TGTGCCACCAGTGACGGACAGTACTCCAACTATGGCTACACCTTC. It specifies CATSDGQYSNYGYTF.

This rearrangement joins TRBV9 to TRBJ1-4; D unclear. Trimming took off 0 bases at V and 8 bases at J, with 8 bases between the two ends. The CDR3 length is 13 residues. CDR1 SGDLS and CDR2 YYNGEE come from the germline V gene. CDR3 bases: TGTGCCAGCAGCGTAGGCGCGGGGGAAAAACTGTTTTTT. This gives the protein CASSVGAGEKLFF.

The rearrangement joins TRBV5-5 to TRBJ1-4; D remains unclear. V gave up 3 bases and J gave up 5 bases, with 23 bases separating them. From germline, CDR1 is SGHKS and CDR2 YYEKEE (reference sequence). CDR3 size: 18 residues. This CDR3 is CASSSIFSGVVGNEKLFF. The CDR3 DNA is TGTGCCAGCAGCTCCATTTTTTCCGGGGTAGTGGGGAATGAAAAACTGTTTTTT.

The chain joins TRBV7-2 to TRBJ2-7; D uncertain. V shed 1 base and J shed 6 bases, with 7 bases lying between them. The CDR3 is made up of 12 amino acids. In germline, CDR1 is SGHTA, CDR2 FQGNSA. Here the CDR3 DNA reads TGTGCCAGCAGCTTAGAAGTGGGCGAGCAGTACTTC. Translating gives CASSLEVGEQYF.

The chain combines TRBV7-8 with TRBJ2-5, with D possibly being TRBD2 (5 bases). Trimming removed 6 bases from V and 4 bases from J, with 21 bases in between. The germline V gene encodes CDR1 SGHVS and CDR2 FQNEAQ. The CDR3 runs to 16 residues. CDR3 sequence: CASRDRGAAGGETQYF. In DNA form, the CDR3 reads TGTGCCAGCAGGGACCGGGGTGCGGCCGGTGGAGAGACCCAGTACTTC. The full variable domain, with the rest looked up from reference TRBV7-8 and TRBJ2-5, is GAGVSQSPRYKVAKRGQDVALRCDPISGHVSLFWYQQALGQGPEFLTYFQNEAQLDKSGLPSDRFFAERPEGSVSTLKIQRTQQEDSAVYLCASRDRGAAGGETQYFGPGTRLLVL.

V usage is TRBV24-1 and J usage is TRBJ2-3; perhaps D is TRBD1 or TRBD2 (6 bases each). Germline-derived CDR1 and CDR2 are KGHDR and SFDVKD. The CDR3 sequence is 14 residues long. The V end was cut by 7 bases, the J end by 4 bases, with 14 bases between. The CDR3 sequence: CATSGQGTSDTQYF. CDR3 nucleotides: TGTGCCACCAGCGGGCAGGGGACTTCAGATACGCAGTATTTT.

This clone was observed a single time. This chain links TRBV5-6 with TRBJ2-5, with 15 bases that match TRBD2. The length of the CDR3 is 15 residues. With V trimmed by 4 bases and J by 5 bases, 3 bases remained unmatched. Germline V gives CDR1 SGHDT, CDR2 YYEEEE. This CDR3 is CASSRTSGGEETQYF. In DNA, the CDR3 is TGTGCCAGCAGCCGGACTAGCGGGGGGGAGGAGACCCAGTACTTC.

The chain carries TRBV4-2 and TRBJ2-1, with 11 bases that match TRBD2. Germline CDR1 reads LGHNA; CDR2 reads YNFKEQ. V lost 1 base to trimming and J lost 9 bases; unmatched junction nucleotides: 11. There are 17 residues in the CDR3. Here the CDR3 DNA reads TGTGCCAGCAGCCAAGTGGGGCTAGCGGGGGGTCTCGGTGAGCAGTTCTTC. It is translated as CASSQVGLAGGLGEQFF.

This clone was recorded once. This CDR3 reads CASSQQVNAGKLFF. DNA for the CDR3: TGTGCCAGCAGCCAACAGGTGAATGCAGGAAAACTGTTTTTT. The rearrangement links TRBV14 to TRBJ1-4; D remains ambiguous. Trimming shortened V by 2 bases and J by 10 bases, and 14 bases separated the two germline ends. CDR1 is SGHDN and CDR2 is FVKESK in the germline V gene. The CDR3 has 14 residues.

This chain connects TRBV29-1 to TRBJ1-3, with 7 bases that match TRBD1. Germline V CDR1 and CDR2: SQVTM, ANQGSEA. CDR3 size: 16 residues. The junction had 7 bases not matched to a gene; V was cut back by 2 bases and J by 0 bases. In DNA, the CDR3 is TGCAGCGTTGAACCGAGGACAGGCAACTCTGGAAACACCATATATTTT. As protein: CSVEPRTGNSGNTIYF.

Note on this clone: The sample holds other DNA sequences that translate to the same CDR3. V is TRBV6-5 and J is TRBJ1-2; 7 nucleotides match TRBD1. The CDR3 extends over 14 amino acids. The J segment lost 4 bases and the V segment lost 5 bases, leaving 7 bases of the junction unmatched. The germline gives CDR1 MNHEY, CDR2 SVGAGI. CDR3: CASSPRTGRYGYTF. The DNA of the CDR3 is TGTGCCAGCAGTCCCCGGACAGGACGCTATGGCTACACCTTC.

This chain connects TRBV10-3 to TRBJ1-1, with 7 nucleotides matching TRBD1. With 7 bases clipped from V and 4 bases from J, the junction kept 12 bases outside the gene matches. This CDR3 is 15 amino acids long. From germline, CDR1 is ENHRY and CDR2 SYGVKD. CDR3: CAIKQTGDLSTEAFF. The CDR3 DNA sequence: TGTGCCATCAAACAAACAGGGGATTTGAGCACTGAAGCTTTCTTT.

The rearrangement uses TRBV11-2 and TRBJ2-4; tentative D call: TRBD1 (5 bases). The V end lost 1 base, the J end lost 9 bases, and 10 bases lay between the germline ends. CDR1 and CDR2 from the germline V gene are SGHAT and FQNNGV. The length of the CDR3 is 13 residues. The chain's CDR3 is CASSLAGWGIQYF. The CDR3 nucleotides are TGTGCCAGCAGCTTAGCAGGGTGGGGCATTCAGTACTTC.

The chain uses TRBV6-6 and TRBJ1-1; D is unclear. The germline gives CDR1 MNHNY, CDR2 SVGAGI (reference sequence). Trimming stripped 5 bases from V and 2 bases from J, with 9 bases between. This CDR3 is built from 13 residues. In nucleotides, the CDR3 is TGTGCCAGCAGTCCCGGCAGCAACACTGAAGCTTTCTTT. This gives the protein CASSPGSNTEAFF.

The chain joins TRBV19 to TRBJ1-6; no clear D. Per germline, CDR1 LNHDA and CDR2 SQIVND (reference sequence). CDR3 length equals 14 residues. V shed 5 bases and J shed 1 base, with 6 bases lying between them. In DNA, the CDR3 is TGTGCCAGTAGTGAGGGTTCCTATAATTCACCCCTCCACTTT. It translates to CASSEGSYNSPLHF.

V is TRBV2 and J is TRBJ1-5; D is uncertain. Trimming took 7 bases from V and 0 from J, leaving 13 bases between them. CDR3 size: 15 residues. The germline CDR1 and CDR2 sequences are SNHLY and FYNNEI. CDR3 loop: CASKAESDSNQPQHF. DNA for the CDR3: TGTGCCAGCAAGGCGGAGTCCGATAGCAATCAGCCCCAGCATTTT.

The chain joins TRBV18 to TRBJ1-2, with D unclear. V shed 3 bases and J shed 1 base, with 6 bases lying between them. The CDR3 consists of 13 residues. From germline, CDR1 is KGHSH and CDR2 LQKENI. In nucleotides, the CDR3 is TGTGCCAGCTCACCCGACAATAACTATGGCTACACCTTC. As protein: CASSPDNNYGYTF.

V and J are TRBV2 and TRBJ2-2; D uncertain. The CDR3 runs 14 residues. Trimming removed 8 bases from V and 3 bases from J, with 13 bases in between. Germline loops: CDR1 SNHLY, CDR2 FYNNEI. The CDR3, as DNA: TGTGCCAGCCGCCAGCCAGATCACACCGGGGAGCTGTTTTTT. This encodes CASRQPDHTGELFF.

The chain couples TRBV3-1 (or the pseudogene TRBV3-2) to TRBJ1-1, with D perhaps TRBD1 (5 bases). From germline, CDR1 is LGHDT and CDR2 YNNKEL (reference sequence). With 3 bases removed from V and 3 bases from J, the gap between germline ends came to 8 bases. The CDR3 runs to 13 residues. This CDR3 is CASSHLGDTEAFF. Written as DNA, the CDR3 is TGTGCCAGCAGCCACCTAGGGGACACTGAAGCTTTCTTT.

The chain joins TRBV12-5 to TRBJ2-7; D perhaps matches TRBD1 (5 bases). Germline V lookup: CDR1 LGHNT, CDR2 FRNRAP. This CDR3 is built from 19 residues. V gave up 2 bases and J gave up 3 bases, with 26 bases separating them. CDR3 region: CASGLLTFDRSTTNYEQYF. As DNA, the CDR3 is TGTGCTAGTGGTTTGCTAACCTTCGACAGAAGTACTACCAACTACGAGCAGTACTTC.

V is TRBV29-1 and J is TRBJ2-7; no firm D call. The germline CDR1 and CDR2 sequences are SQVTM and ANQGSEA. The ends were cut back, 4 bases at V and 7 bases at J, with 5 bases in the middle. The CDR3 is made up of 9 amino acids. CDR3 DNA: TGCAGCGTTGTGGGGGAGCAGTACTTC. Protein sequence: CSVVGEQYF.

This clone was observed a few times. The V and J genes are TRBV2 and TRBJ1-1; 8 bases map to TRBD1. Germline V gene lookup returns CDR1 SNHLY and CDR2 FYNNEI. Trimming took 6 bases from V and 1 from J; bases not matched to a gene: 7. The CDR3 is 15 residues long. Here the CDR3 reads CASRGPGTGNTEAFF. The DNA of the CDR3 is TGTGCCAGCAGGGGCCCGGGGACAGGGAACACTGAAGCTTTCTTT.